This is a list of T cell receptor beta chains from one sample in a study of blood T cell repertoires in COVID-19. Assay used: immunoSEQ multiplex PCR; TCRdb lists only in-frame clones, some missing. The sample includes some 80,000 clones, approximately 80% of them seen just once. The sequenced sample was peripheral blood. The receptors shown here come from a woman in her forties or fifties with acute or convalescent COVID-19. The CDR3 runs from the conserved cysteine through the conserved F or W. D genes are given only for firm matches. Expanded clones are given a class, and other clones once, few, many or no size at all.

v_call: TRBV19
j_call: TRBJ2-7
clone_size: once
d_call: NA
cdr3_nt: TGTGCCAGTAGTCCGGGACACTATCTACGAGAGCAGTACTTC
cdr3_aa: CASSPGHYLREQYF

v_call: TRBV7-2
j_call: TRBJ2-2
clone_size: NA
d_call: NA
cdr3_nt: TGTGCCAGCAGCCCTGACAGCGCCCGAGCCGGGGAGCTGTTTTTT
cdr3_aa: CASSPDSARAGELFF

v_call: TRBV24-1
j_call: TRBJ2-7
clone_size: few
d_call: TRBD1
cdr3_nt: TGTGCCACCAGTGATTTAGAGACAGGGGGTACCTACGAGCAGTACTTC
cdr3_aa: CATSDLETGGTYEQYF

v_call: TRBV28
j_call: TRBJ2-3
clone_size: NA
d_call: TRBD2
cdr3_nt: TGTGCCAGCCGCAGTAGGGGCGGGAGTACAGATACGCAGTATTTT
cdr3_aa: CASRSRGGSTDTQYF

v_call: TRBV6-2/TRBV6-3
j_call: TRBJ2-7
clone_size: few
d_call: NA
cdr3_nt: TGTGCCAGCAGTTGGGACAACGAGCAGTACTTC
cdr3_aa: CASSWDNEQYF

v_call: TRBV27
j_call: TRBJ2-3
clone_size: once
d_call: TRBD2
cdr3_nt: TGTGCCAGCAGTTTATCGATCCTAGCGGAACGCACAGATACGCAGTATTTT
cdr3_aa: CASSLSILAERTDTQYF

v_call: TRBV15
j_call: TRBJ2-7
clone_size: NA
d_call: TRBD1
cdr3_nt: TGTGCCACCAGCACTAGACAGGGTACCGAACCTTTGGACGAGCAGTACTTC
cdr3_aa: CATSTRQGTEPLDEQYF

v_call: TRBV7-6
j_call: TRBJ1-6
clone_size: NA
d_call: NA
cdr3_nt: TGTGCCAGCAGCTTAGCTGTGACTACAGATTCACCCCTCCACTTT
cdr3_aa: CASSLAVTTDSPLHF

v_call: TRBV5-8
j_call: TRBJ2-7
clone_size: NA
d_call: TRBD1
cdr3_nt: TGTGCCAGCAGAAGGACAGGGGCTCCCCACGAGCAGTACTTC
cdr3_aa: CASRRTGAPHEQYF

v_call: TRBV27
j_call: TRBJ2-1
clone_size: NA
d_call: NA
cdr3_nt: TGTGCCAGCAGTTCTCTGGCTGGCTACAATGAGCAGTTCTTC
cdr3_aa: CASSSLAGYNEQFF

v_call: TRBV5-1
j_call: TRBJ2-1
clone_size: NA
d_call: NA
cdr3_nt: TGCGCCAGCAGCTTGGTAGCAAGGGGCTACAATGAGCAGTTCTTC
cdr3_aa: CASSLVARGYNEQFF

v_call: TRBV6-5
j_call: TRBJ1-2
clone_size: NA
d_call: TRBD1
cdr3_nt: TGTGCCAGCAGTTACCACAGGGGTGATGGCTACACCTTC
cdr3_aa: CASSYHRGDGYTF

v_call: TRBV2
j_call: TRBJ2-7
clone_size: NA
d_call: TRBD2
cdr3_nt: TGTGCCAGCAGTGGACGACTAGCGGGGCTCTACGAGCAGTACTTC
cdr3_aa: CASSGRLAGLYEQYF

v_call: TRBV5-4
j_call: TRBJ2-5
clone_size: NA
d_call: TRBD2
cdr3_nt: TGTGCCAGCAGCTTGGGCTCTTTAGCGGGAGGGCCCAGAGTAGAGACCCAGTACTTC
cdr3_aa: CASSLGSLAGGPRVETQYF

v_call: TRBV24-1
j_call: TRBJ2-2
clone_size: few
d_call: TRBD2
cdr3_nt: TGTGCCACCAGTGACCCGGGACTAGGGAACACCGGGGAGCTGTTTTTT
cdr3_aa: CATSDPGLGNTGELFF

v_call: TRBV5-4
j_call: TRBJ2-5
clone_size: once
d_call: NA
cdr3_nt: TGTGCCAGCAGCTCTTTCAACTGGCGGGACAGCGAGACCCAGTACTTC
cdr3_aa: CASSSFNWRDSETQYF

v_call: TRBV15
j_call: TRBJ1-2
clone_size: NA
d_call: NA
cdr3_nt: TGTGCCACCAGCAGAGATAGGCGGGGCCTCTATGGCTACACCTTC
cdr3_aa: CATSRDRRGLYGYTF

v_call: TRBV5-1
j_call: TRBJ2-6
clone_size: NA
d_call: NA
cdr3_nt: TGCGCCAGCAGCCCCGGACAATCTGGGGCCAACGTCCTGACTTTC
cdr3_aa: CASSPGQSGANVLTF

v_call: TRBV3-1/TRBV3-2
j_call: TRBJ2-1
clone_size: once
d_call: TRBD2
cdr3_nt: TGTGCCAGCAGCCAAGATCTCGGGGGGGGGCCGTACAATGAGCAGTTCTTC
cdr3_aa: CASSQDLGGGPYNEQFF

v_call: TRBV10-3
j_call: TRBJ2-3
clone_size: NA
d_call: NA
cdr3_nt: TGTGCCATCAGTGACAGGGGTAAGAGCACAGATACGCAGTATTTT
cdr3_aa: CAISDRGKSTDTQYF

v_call: TRBV7-9
j_call: TRBJ2-1
clone_size: NA
d_call: NA
cdr3_nt: TGTGCCAGCAGCTTACAGGCAAACAATGAGCAGTTCTTC
cdr3_aa: CASSLQANNEQFF

v_call: TRBV9
j_call: TRBJ1-1
clone_size: NA
d_call: NA
cdr3_nt: TGTGCCAGCAGCGTATCCTTCTCGGGTATCACTGAAGCTTTCTTT
cdr3_aa: CASSVSFSGITEAFF